These 10 T cell receptor beta chains originate from one sample sequenced in a study of glioma-infiltrating T cells. Amplification of TCR alpha and beta CDR3 regions from RNA used iRepertoire nested multiplex PCR. A single record per CDR3 protein comes from TCRdb applying MiXCR to the multiplex PCR reads. The sample holds some 150,000 distinct CDR3 sequences; about two fifths are singletons and the top ten take about 18%. The sample taken for sequencing was glioma tissue, nonneoplastic brain tissue, or PBMCs (not recorded which). These receptor sequences come from a human donor with low-grade glioma or glioblastoma, undergoing nonglioma brain surgery, or in good health (not recorded which).

This sequence joins TRBV12-3 or TRBV12-4 and TRBJ1-2; D ambiguous. V was clipped by 3 bases and J by 6 bases, with 11 bases between them. The CDR3 runs to 13 residues. In DNA, the CDR3 is TGTGCCAGCAGTTTTGGGGTACGGAATGGCTACACCTTC. Protein sequence: CASSFGVRNGYTF.

The V call is TRBV20-1, the J call TRBJ1-2; D possibly corresponds to TRBD1 (5 bases). Trimming stripped 6 bases from V and 4 bases from J, with 15 bases between. This CDR3 has 13 residues. CDR1 is DFQATT, CDR2 SNEGSKA, per germline (reference sequence). The CDR3 region has the DNA TGCAGTGCCTCCGAAGGGGTAGGCTATGGCTACACCTTC. Translated: CSASEGVGYGYTF.

This clonotype was detected a few times. This chain joins TRBV14 and TRBJ1-2; D perhaps matches TRBD1 (5 bases). Germline V gene sequence: CDR1 SGHDN, CDR2 FVKESK. V was clipped by 0 bases and J by 6 bases, with 8 bases between them. The length of the CDR3 is 13 residues. CDR3 coding DNA: TGTGCCAGCAGCCAAGATCTAGGGGATGGCTACACCTTC. It encodes CASSQDLGDGYTF.

V and J are TRBV6-2 or TRBV6-3 and TRBJ1-2, with 7 bases lining up with TRBD1. J gave up 3 bases and V 6 bases, and 13 bases lay outside the gene matches. The germline CDR1 and CDR2 sequences are MNHEY and SVGEGT. The CDR3 consists of 16 residues. This CDR3 is CASRGSAGGADYGYTF. The CDR3 nucleotides are TGTGCCAGCAGGGGGTCGGCAGGGGGAGCGGACTATGGCTACACCTTC.

This clonotype has only a few counts. The chain combines TRBV6-1 with TRBJ2-7, with 8 bases aligning to TRBD1. CDR1 is MNHNS, CDR2 SASEGT, per germline. The J segment lost 2 bases and the V segment lost 5 bases, leaving 8 bases of the junction unmatched. CDR3 length: 15 amino acids. The CDR3, as DNA: TGTGCCAGCAGTAGTAGACAGGGGAGTACCTACGAGCAGTACTTC. Translation: CASSSRQGSTYEQYF.

V gene TRBV9 combines with J gene TRBJ2-7; 10 bases fit TRBD1. This CDR3 region has 16 residues. CDR1 and CDR2 from the germline V gene are SGDLS and YYNGEE. V shed 4 bases and J 5 bases; nucleotides not matched to a gene: 12. The CDR3 reads CASSSSPGQGLNEQYF. The CDR3 coding sequence is TGTGCCAGCAGCTCCTCCCCGGGACAGGGGTTGAACGAGCAGTACTTC. Full variable domain (outside the CDR3, taken from reference TRBV9 and TRBJ2-7): DSGVTQTPKHLITATGQRVTLRCSPRSGDLSVYWYQQSLDQGLQFLIQYYNGEERAKGNILERFSAQQFPDLHSELNLSSLELGDSALYFCASSSSPGQGLNEQYFGPGTRLTVT.

This chain uses TRBV3-1 with TRBJ1-1, with no clear D. The CDR3 sequence is 14 residues long. Per germline, CDR1 LGHDT and CDR2 YNNKEL (reference sequence). V was trimmed by 1 base and J by 2 bases, leaving 8 bases between them. The CDR3 region is CASSQVIINTEAFF. Here the CDR3 DNA reads TGTGCCAGCAGCCAAGTAATCATAAACACTGAAGCTTTCTTT.

This clonotype appeared a few times. The chain links TRBV7-2 to TRBJ1-5; D is unclear. Trimming took 3 bases from V and 3 from J, leaving 6 bases between them. The CDR3 runs to 13 residues. From germline, CDR1 is SGHTA and CDR2 FQGNSA. This CDR3 reads CASSFSNNQPQHF. The CDR3 DNA sequence: TGTGCCAGCAGCTTTTCGAACAATCAGCCCCAGCATTTT.

The J gene is TRBJ2-1, the V gene TRBV2; 8 nucleotides line up with TRBD2. This CDR3 spans 16 amino acids. V lost 8 bases and J lost 0; bases outside the gene matches: 9. The germline V gene has CDR1 SNHLY and CDR2 FYNNEI. This CDR3 reads CASCPGGPGSYNEQFF. CDR3 DNA sequence: TGTGCCAGCTGTCCGGGAGGGCCGGGCTCCTACAATGAGCAGTTCTTC.

In regard to this clonotype: At one of its ends the junction is not consistent with the germline gene, which may arise from a read error. The rearrangement links TRBV6-2 or TRBV6-3 to TRBJ2-5; 8 bases match TRBD1. Germline V lookup: CDR1 MNHEY, CDR2 SVGEGT. This CDR3 comprises 15 residues. Written as DNA, the CDR3 is TGTGCCAGCAGCCAGGGGGCTAGCGACCAAGAGGCCCAGTACTTC. Residues: CASSQGASDQEAQYF.